Below are 8 T cell receptor beta chains sequenced from a single sample in a study of graft-versus-host responses after intestinal transplantation. Clones were sequenced by immunoSEQ multiplex PCR, and TCRdb holds only the in-frame ones, with some missing. The sample consists of 15,000 or so clones, over 85% of them appearing once. The sample consisted of PBMCs, taken roughly 930 days after intestinal transplantation. Receptor source: a human patient who received an intestinal transplant, so some T cells may come from the graft donor.

On this clone itself: The junction departs from the called germline gene at one end, perhaps through a read error. This chain uses TRBV19 with TRBJ2-3; 9 bases match TRBD2. CDR1 is LNHDA, CDR2 SQIVND, per germline (reference sequence). CDR3 length: 14 residues. This chain's CDR3 is CASRIAGDTDTQYF. The CDR3, as DNA: TGTGCCAGTAGGATAGCGGGGGACACAGATACGCAGTATTTT.

The chain carries TRBV6-5 and TRBJ2-5; D perhaps matches TRBD1 (6 bases). Between the trimmed V and J ends, which lost 5 bases and 7 bases, there was a span of 14 bases. Germline assignment: CDR1 MNHEY and CDR2 SVGAGI. This CDR3 has 13 amino acids. The CDR3 DNA follows: TGTGCCAGCAGTCAACAGGGTTATGGGACCCAGTACTTC. Translating gives CASSQQGYGTQYF.

The chain is built from TRBV5-1 and TRBJ1-1; no firm D call. The CDR3 has 16 residues. Germline CDR1 reads SGHRS; CDR2 reads YFSETQ. The V end lost 1 base, the J end lost 1 base, and 14 bases lay between the germline ends. The CDR3 loop is CASSLPLGISNTEAFF. CDR3 in DNA: TGCGCCAGCAGCTTGCCCCTGGGGATATCGAACACTGAAGCTTTCTTT.

For this clone: The same CDR3 is also encoded by other DNA sequences in this sample. The genes are TRBV5-1 and TRBJ2-7, with TRBD1 matching 10 bases. Losses at the gene ends were 4 bases for V and 3 bases for J; bases not matched to a gene: 4. The CDR3 extends over 14 amino acids. Germline V gene sequence: CDR1 SGHRS, CDR2 YFSETQ. CDR3 bases: TGCGCCAGCAGCCCCGGGACAGGGGACTACGAGCAGTACTTC. Protein: CASSPGTGDYEQYF.

The V and J genes are TRBV7-2 and TRBJ2-7; 7 bases fit TRBD2. The CDR3 is 14 amino acids. With V trimmed by 5 bases and J by 3 bases, 7 bases remained unmatched. CDR1 is SGHTA and CDR2 is FQGNSA in the germline V gene. CDR3 bases: TGTGCCAGCAGCCTAGATCGGGACTACTACGAGCAGTACTTC. As protein: CASSLDRDYYEQYF. The variable domain in full, with the rest retrieved from reference TRBV7-2 and TRBJ2-7, is GAGVSQSPSNKVTEKGKDVELRCDPISGHTALYWYRQSLGQGLEFLIYFQGNSAPDKSGLPSDRFSAERTGGSVSTLTIQRTQQEDSAVYLCASSLDRDYYEQYFGPGTRLTVT.

The chain links TRBV12-5 to TRBJ1-5, with D uncertain. The V and J ends lost 2 bases and 4 bases respectively, with 0 bases between them. Germline V gene lookup returns CDR1 LGHNT and CDR2 FRNRAP. The CDR3 totals 11 residues. The CDR3 protein is CASGLNQPQHF. The CDR3 bases are TGTGCTAGTGGTTTGAATCAGCCCCAGCATTTT.

The chain couples TRBV27 to TRBJ1-1, with D unresolved. Germline assignment: CDR1 MNHEY and CDR2 SMNVEV (reference sequence). V was pared by 0 bases and J by 11 bases, with 16 bases between. The CDR3 runs to 14 residues. CDR3 loop: CASSLSIGGRGAFF. The CDR3 bases are TGTGCCAGCAGTTTATCTATAGGAGGCCGAGGGGCTTTCTTT.

This rearrangement joins TRBV10-3 to TRBJ1-2; 8 nucleotides line up with TRBD1. The CDR3 is 16 amino acids. Germline V gene data show CDR1 as ENHRY and CDR2 as SYGVKD. The ends lost 3 bases at V and 7 bases at J; junction bases unmatched: 13. The CDR3 DNA sequence: TGTGCCATCAGTGAACCGAGGACAGGGAAAGGGCCTGGCTACACCTTC. It codes for CAISEPRTGKGPGYTF.